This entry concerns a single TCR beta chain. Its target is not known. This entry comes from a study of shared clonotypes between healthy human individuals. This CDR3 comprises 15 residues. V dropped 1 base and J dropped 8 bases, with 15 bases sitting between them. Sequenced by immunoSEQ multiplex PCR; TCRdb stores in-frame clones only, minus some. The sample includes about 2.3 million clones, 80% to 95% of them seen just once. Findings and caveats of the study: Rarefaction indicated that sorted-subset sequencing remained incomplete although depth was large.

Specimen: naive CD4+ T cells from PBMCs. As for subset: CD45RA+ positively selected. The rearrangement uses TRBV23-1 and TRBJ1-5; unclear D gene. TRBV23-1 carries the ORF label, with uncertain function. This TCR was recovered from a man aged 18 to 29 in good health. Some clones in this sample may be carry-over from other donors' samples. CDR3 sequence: CASSQYDGPREPQHF. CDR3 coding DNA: TGCGCCAGCAGTCAATACGATGGCCCTCGGGAGCCCCAGCATTTT.